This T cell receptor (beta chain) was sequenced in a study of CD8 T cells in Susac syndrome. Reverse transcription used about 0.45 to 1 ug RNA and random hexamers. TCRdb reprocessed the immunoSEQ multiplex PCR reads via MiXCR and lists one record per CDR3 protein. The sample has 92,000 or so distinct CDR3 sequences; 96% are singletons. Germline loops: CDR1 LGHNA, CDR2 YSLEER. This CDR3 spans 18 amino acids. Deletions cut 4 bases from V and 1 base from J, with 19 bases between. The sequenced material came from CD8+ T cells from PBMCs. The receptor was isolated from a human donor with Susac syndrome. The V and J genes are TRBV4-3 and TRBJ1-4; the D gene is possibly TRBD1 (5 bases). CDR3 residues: CASSREWGPERTNEKLFF. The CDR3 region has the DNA TGCGCCAGCAGCCGGGAATGGGGACCAGAAAGAACTAATGAAAAACTGTTTTTT.